This TCR beta chain was captured in a study of T cell therapy after organ transplantation. The assay was immunoSEQ multiplex PCR, and TCRdb's table has in-frame clones only and misses some. The sample gives roughly 2,000 clones, 70% to 80% of which show up once; around 30% is in the top ten. To note about this clone: Its cognate antigen is unknown.

The V gene's germline CDR1 is SQVTM and CDR2 ANQGSEA. This CDR3 is built from 12 residues. Trimming took off 4 bases at V and 0 bases at J, with 6 bases between the two ends. This specimen consisted of CD8+ T cells from blood, obtained before autologous CMV-specific T cell therapy. This chain links TRBV29-1 with TRBJ1-1; D not resolved. The sequence was obtained from a human patient who had received a solid organ transplant and had CMV disease. In DNA form, the CDR3 reads TGCAGCGTTGTTCAAATGAACACTGAAGCTTTCTTT. Its protein product is CSVVQMNTEAFF.